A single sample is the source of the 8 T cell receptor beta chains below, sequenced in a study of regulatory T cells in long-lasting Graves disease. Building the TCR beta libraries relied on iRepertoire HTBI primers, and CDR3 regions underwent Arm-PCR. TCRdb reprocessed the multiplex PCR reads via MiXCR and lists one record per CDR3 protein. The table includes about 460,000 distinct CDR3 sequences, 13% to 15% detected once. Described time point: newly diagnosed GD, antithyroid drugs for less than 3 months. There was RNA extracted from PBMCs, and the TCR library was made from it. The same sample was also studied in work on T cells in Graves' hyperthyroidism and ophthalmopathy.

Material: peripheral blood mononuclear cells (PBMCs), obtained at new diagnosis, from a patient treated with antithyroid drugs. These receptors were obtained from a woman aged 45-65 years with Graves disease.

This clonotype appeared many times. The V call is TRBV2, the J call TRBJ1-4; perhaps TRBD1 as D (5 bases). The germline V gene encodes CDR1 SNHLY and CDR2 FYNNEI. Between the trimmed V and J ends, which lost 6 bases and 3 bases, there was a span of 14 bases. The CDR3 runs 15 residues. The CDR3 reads CASRADTTANEKLFF. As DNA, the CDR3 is TGTGCCAGCAGAGCGGACACGACGGCTAATGAAAAACTGTTTTTT.

Here the CDR3 DNA reads TGTGCCAGCAGCACGGGACTAGCGGGAGACGGGTACCAAGAGACCCAGTACTTC. Its translation: CASSTGLAGDGYQETQYF. V usage is TRBV5-8 and J usage is TRBJ2-5, with TRBD2 matching over 14 bases. V lost 4 bases, J lost 0 bases, and 8 bases stayed unmatched. CDR3 length: 18 amino acids. Germline V gene lookup returns CDR1 SGHTS and CDR2 YDEGEE. Combining the CDR3 with reference TRBV5-8 and TRBJ2-5 gives the whole variable domain EAGVTQSPTHLIKTRGQQATLRCSPISGHTSVYWYQQALGLGLQFLLWYDEGEERNRGNFPPRFSGRQFPNYSSELNVNALELEDSALYLCASSTGLAGDGYQETQYFGPGTRLLVL.

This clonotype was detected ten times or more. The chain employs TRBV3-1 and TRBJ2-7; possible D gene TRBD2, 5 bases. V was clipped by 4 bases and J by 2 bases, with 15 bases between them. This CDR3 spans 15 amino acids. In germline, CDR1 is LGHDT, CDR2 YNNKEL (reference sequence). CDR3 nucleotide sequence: TGTGCCAGCAGCCCGTCGAGCGGCCTACCCTACGAGCAGTACTTC. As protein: CASSPSSGLPYEQYF.

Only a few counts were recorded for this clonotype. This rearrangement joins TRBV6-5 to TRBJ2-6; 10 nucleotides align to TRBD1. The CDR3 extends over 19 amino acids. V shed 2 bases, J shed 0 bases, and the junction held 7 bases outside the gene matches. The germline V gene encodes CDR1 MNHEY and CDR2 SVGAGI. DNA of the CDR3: TGTGCCAGCAGTTACGGTGGGACAGGGGTCTTCTCTGGGGCCAACGTCCTGACTTTC. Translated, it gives CASSYGGTGVFSGANVLTF.

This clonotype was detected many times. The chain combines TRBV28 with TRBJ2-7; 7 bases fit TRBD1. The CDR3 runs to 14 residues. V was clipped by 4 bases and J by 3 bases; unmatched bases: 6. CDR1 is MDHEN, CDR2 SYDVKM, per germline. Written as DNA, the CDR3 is TGTGCCAGCAGTTCGACCGACAGGGTCTACGAGCAGTACTTC. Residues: CASSSTDRVYEQYF.

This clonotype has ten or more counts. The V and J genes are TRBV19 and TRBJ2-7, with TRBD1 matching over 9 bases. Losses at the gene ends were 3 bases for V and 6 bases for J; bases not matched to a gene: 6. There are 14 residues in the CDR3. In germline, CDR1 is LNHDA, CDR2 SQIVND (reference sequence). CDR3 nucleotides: TGTGCCAGTAGTATCCGGGACAGGGCAGCCGAGCAGTACTTC. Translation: CASSIRDRAAEQYF. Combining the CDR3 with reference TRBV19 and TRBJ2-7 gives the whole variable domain DGGITQSPKYLFRKEGQNVTLSCEQNLNHDAMYWYRQDPGQGLRLIYYSQIVNDFQKGDIAEGYSVSREKKESFPLTVTSAQKNPTAFYLCASSIRDRAAEQYFGPGTRLTVT.

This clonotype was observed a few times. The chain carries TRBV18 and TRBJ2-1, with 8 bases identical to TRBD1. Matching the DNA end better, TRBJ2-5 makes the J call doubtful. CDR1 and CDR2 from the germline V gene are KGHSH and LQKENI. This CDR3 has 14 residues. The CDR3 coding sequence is TGTGCCAGCTCAACAGACAGGGGCCAAGAGACCCAGTACTTC. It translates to CASSTDRGQETQYF.

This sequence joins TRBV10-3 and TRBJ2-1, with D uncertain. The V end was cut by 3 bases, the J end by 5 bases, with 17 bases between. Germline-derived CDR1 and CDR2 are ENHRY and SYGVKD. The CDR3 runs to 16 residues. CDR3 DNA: TGTGCCATCAGTGATTCGACGGCCCATCCAGACAATGAGCAGTTCTTC. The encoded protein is CAISDSTAHPDNEQFF.